The 3 T cell receptor beta chains below were found in one sample sequenced in a study of blood T cell repertoires in COVID-19. The assay was immunoSEQ multiplex PCR, and TCRdb's table has in-frame clones only and misses some. The table has 90,000 to 120,000 clones, 80% to 90% seen once. The sequenced sample consisted of peripheral blood. These receptors all stem from a human donor in a cohort sampled during active COVID-19.

This sequence joins TRBV27 and TRBJ2-3, with a possible D match to TRBD1 (5 bases). The CDR3 is made up of 15 amino acids. Germline loops: CDR1 MNHEY, CDR2 SMNVEV (reference sequence). The V end lost 5 bases, the J end lost 1 base, and 13 bases lay between the germline ends. This chain's CDR3 is CASSVRVGRTDTQYF. CDR3 nucleotides: TGTGCCAGCAGTGTCAGGGTAGGGCGCACAGATACGCAGTATTTT.

The chain employs TRBV3-1 (or the pseudogene TRBV3-2) and TRBJ1-3; D possibly corresponds to TRBD1 (5 bases). This CDR3 has 15 residues. Germline assignment: CDR1 LGHDT and CDR2 YNNKEL (reference sequence). The V and J ends lost 4 bases and 3 bases respectively, with 13 bases between them. The CDR3 nucleotides read TGTGCCAGCAGCCTCCGGGGGACGGGTGGAAACACCATATATTTT. Its translation: CASSLRGTGGNTIYF.

The chain has TRBV7-2 and TRBJ1-1; perhaps TRBD1 as D (5 bases). The CDR3 spans 13 residues. Germline V gene data show CDR1 as SGHTA and CDR2 as FQGNSA. With 6 bases removed from V and 6 bases from J, the gap between germline ends came to 14 bases. The CDR3 loop reads CASSRQFTSEAFF. The CDR3 nucleotides read TGTGCCAGCAGTCGACAGTTTACCTCTGAAGCTTTCTTT.